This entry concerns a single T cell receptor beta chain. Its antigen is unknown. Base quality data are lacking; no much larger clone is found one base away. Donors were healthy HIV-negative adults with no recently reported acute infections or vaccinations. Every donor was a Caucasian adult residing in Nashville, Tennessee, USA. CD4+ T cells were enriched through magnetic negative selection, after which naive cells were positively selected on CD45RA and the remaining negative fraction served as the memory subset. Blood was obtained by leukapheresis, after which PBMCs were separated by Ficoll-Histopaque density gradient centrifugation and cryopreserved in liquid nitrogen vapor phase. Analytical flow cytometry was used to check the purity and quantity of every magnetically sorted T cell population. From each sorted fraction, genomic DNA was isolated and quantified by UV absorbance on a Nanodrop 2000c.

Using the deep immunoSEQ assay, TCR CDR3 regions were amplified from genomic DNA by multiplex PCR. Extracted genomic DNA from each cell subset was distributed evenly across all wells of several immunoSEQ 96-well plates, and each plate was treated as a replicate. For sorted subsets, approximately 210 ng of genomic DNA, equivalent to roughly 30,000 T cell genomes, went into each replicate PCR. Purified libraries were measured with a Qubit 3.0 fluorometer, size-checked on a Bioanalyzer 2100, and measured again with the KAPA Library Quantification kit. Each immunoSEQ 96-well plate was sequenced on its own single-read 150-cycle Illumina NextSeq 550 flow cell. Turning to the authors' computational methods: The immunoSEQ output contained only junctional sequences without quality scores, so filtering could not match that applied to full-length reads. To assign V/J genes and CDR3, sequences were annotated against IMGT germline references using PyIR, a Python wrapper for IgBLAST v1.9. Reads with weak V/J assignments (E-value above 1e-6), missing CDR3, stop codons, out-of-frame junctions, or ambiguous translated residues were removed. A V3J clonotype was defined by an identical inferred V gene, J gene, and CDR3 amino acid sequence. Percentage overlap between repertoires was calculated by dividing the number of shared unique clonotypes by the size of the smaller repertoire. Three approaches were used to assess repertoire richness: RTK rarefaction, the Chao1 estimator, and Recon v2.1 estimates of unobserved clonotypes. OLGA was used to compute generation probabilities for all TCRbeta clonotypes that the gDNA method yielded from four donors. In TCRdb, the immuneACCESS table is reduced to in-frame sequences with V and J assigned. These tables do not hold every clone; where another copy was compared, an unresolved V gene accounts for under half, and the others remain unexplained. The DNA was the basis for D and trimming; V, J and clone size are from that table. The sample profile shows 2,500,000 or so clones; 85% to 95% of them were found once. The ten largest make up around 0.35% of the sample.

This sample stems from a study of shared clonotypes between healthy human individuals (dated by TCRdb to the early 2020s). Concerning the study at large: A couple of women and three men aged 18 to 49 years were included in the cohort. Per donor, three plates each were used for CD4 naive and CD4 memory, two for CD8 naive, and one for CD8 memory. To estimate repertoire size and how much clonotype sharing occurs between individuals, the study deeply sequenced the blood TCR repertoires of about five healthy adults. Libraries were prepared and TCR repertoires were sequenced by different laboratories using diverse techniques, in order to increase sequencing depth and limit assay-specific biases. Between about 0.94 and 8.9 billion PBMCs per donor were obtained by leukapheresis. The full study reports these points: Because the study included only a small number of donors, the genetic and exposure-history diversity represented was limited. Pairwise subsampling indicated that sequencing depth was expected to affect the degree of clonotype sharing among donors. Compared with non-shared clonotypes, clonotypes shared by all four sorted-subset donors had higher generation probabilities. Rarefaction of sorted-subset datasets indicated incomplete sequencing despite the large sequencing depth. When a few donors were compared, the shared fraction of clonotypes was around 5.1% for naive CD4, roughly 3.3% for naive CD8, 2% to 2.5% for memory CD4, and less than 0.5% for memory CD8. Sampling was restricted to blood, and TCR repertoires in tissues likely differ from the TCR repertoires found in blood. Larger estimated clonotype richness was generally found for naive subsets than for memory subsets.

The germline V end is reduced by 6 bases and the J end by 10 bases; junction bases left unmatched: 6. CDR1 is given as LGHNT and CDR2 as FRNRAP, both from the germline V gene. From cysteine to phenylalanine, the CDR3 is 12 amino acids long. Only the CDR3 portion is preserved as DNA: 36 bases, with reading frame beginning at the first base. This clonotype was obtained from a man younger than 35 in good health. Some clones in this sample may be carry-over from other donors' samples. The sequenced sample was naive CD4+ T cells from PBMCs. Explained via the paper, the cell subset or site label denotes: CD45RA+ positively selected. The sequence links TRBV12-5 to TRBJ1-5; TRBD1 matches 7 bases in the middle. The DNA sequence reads TGTGCTAGTGGGGAAGACAGGGCACCCCAGCATTTT. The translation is CASGEDRAPQHF.